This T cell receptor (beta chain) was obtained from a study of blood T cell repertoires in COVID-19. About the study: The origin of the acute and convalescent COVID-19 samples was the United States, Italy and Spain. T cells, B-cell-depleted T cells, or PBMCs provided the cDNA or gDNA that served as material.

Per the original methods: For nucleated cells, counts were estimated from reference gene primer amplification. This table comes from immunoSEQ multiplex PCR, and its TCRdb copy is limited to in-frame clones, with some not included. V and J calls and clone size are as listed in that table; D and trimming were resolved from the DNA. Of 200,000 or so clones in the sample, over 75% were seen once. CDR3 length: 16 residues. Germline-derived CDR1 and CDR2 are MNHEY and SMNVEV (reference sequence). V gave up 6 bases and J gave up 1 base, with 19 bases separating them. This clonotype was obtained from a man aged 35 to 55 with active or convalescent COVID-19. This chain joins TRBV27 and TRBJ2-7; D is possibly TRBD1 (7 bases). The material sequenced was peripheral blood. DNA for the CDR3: TGTGCCAGCAGCCGTATCCCCCAGGGGGGTTCCTACGAGCAGTACTTC. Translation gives CASSRIPQGGSYEQYF.